These T cell receptor beta chains were read from a single sample in a study of blood T cell repertoires in COVID-19. Only in-frame clones appear in the TCRdb table, and some are missing; sequencing was by immunoSEQ multiplex PCR. Among roughly 110,000 clones listed, more than 75% were seen once. The sequencing sample was made of peripheral blood. Receptors originate from a woman aged 40 to 49 with acute or convalescent COVID-19. CDR3s include the opening cysteine and the closing phenylalanine or tryptophan. The D gene is left open where the match is weak. Clone size is stated in some rows and not others, as once, few, many or a class when expanded.

cdr3_aa | cdr3_nt | v_call | d_call | clone_size | j_call
CASSPWTGAMEGYTF | TGCGCCAGCAGCCCGTGGACAGGGGCGATGGAGGGCTACACCTTC | TRBV5-1 | TRBD1 | - | TRBJ1-2
CASSGTGGSVKLFF | TGTGCCAGCAGCGGGACAGGGGGATCGGTAAAACTGTTTTTT | TRBV2 | TRBD1 | - | TRBJ1-4
CATSRVGKGYYGYTF | TGTGCCACCAGCAGAGTCGGTAAGGGGTATTATGGCTACACCTTC | TRBV15 | - | - | TRBJ1-2
CASGLTPTGALRVPGNTIYF | TGTGCTAGTGGTTTGACCCCGACAGGGGCCTTGCGCGTCCCTGGAAACACCATATATTTT | TRBV12-5 | TRBD1 | - | TRBJ1-3
CASSLERGPPYEQYF | TGCGCCAGCAGCCTAGAGCGGGGGCCCCCCTACGAGCAGTACTTC | TRBV4-3 | TRBD2 | few | TRBJ2-7
CASSPLAGGPNEQFF | TGCGCCAGCAGCCCTCTAGCGGGGGGGCCCAATGAGCAGTTCTTC | TRBV5-1 | TRBD2 | - | TRBJ2-1
CASSPPRGTDTQYF | TGTGCCAGCTCACCACCCCGGGGCACAGATACGCAGTATTTT | TRBV18 | - | - | TRBJ2-3
CASSSGGRTNYGYTF | TGTGCCAGCAGCTCGGGGGGCAGAACTAACTATGGCTACACCTTC | TRBV7-9 | - | - | TRBJ1-2
CASRPPLLWGGQETQYF | TGTGCCAGCAGGCCCCCTTTGTTATGGGGAGGCCAAGAGACCCAGTACTTC | TRBV7-9 | - | - | TRBJ2-5
CASSPTGTGSRQYF | TGTGCCAGCAGTCCGACCGGGACAGGGTCTCGGCAGTACTTC | TRBV27 | TRBD1 | - | TRBJ2-7
CATSVGGAGVNIQYF | TGTGCCACCAGCGTCGGGGGGGCCGGGGTAAACATTCAGTACTTC | TRBV15 | TRBD2 | - | TRBJ2-4